This passage covers 17 T cell receptor beta chains from one sample sequenced in a study of blood T cell repertoires in COVID-19. Sequencing was performed with immunoSEQ multiplex PCR; in TCRdb, only in-frame clones are kept and a portion is missing. The table shows around 100,000 clones, with around 83% occurring only once. Sequenced sample: peripheral blood. These receptor sequences come from a woman in her sixties or seventies with COVID-19, enrolled during active disease.

The genes are TRBV5-1 and TRBJ2-4; a weak D match, TRBD1 (5 bases). The CDR3 is 11 amino acids. CDR1 SGHRS and CDR2 YFSETQ come from the germline V gene. V lost 5 bases and J 8 bases, leaving 8 bases between the germline ends. Here the CDR3 DNA reads TGCGCCAGCAGAGGGGCGGACATTCAGTACTTC. Translation: CASRGADIQYF.

In its sample, this clone was seen once. J is TRBJ2-7 and V is TRBV5-1, with TRBD1 identical over 8 bases. Trimming removed 4 bases from V and 2 bases from J; junction bases left unmatched: 5. This CDR3 has 14 residues. CDR1 is SGHRS, CDR2 YFSETQ, per germline. The CDR3 nucleotides read TGCGCCAGCAGCGTAGGGACAGGAGCCTACGAGCAGTACTTC. This sequence encodes CASSVGTGAYEQYF.

The genes are TRBV10-3 and TRBJ1-3, with D uncertain. This CDR3 contains 16 residues. V was clipped by 7 bases and J by 1 base, with 17 bases between them. Germline assignment: CDR1 ENHRY and CDR2 SYGVKD. The CDR3 here is CAITGGIDVSGNTIYF. Here the CDR3 DNA reads TGTGCCATCACGGGAGGGATTGACGTTTCTGGAAACACCATATATTTT.

This clone occurred a few times. V usage is TRBV28 and J usage is TRBJ1-5; weak D call: TRBD1 (6 bases). Per germline, CDR1 MDHEN and CDR2 SYDVKM. There are 17 residues in the CDR3. V lost 2 bases and J 0 bases, leaving 14 bases between the germline ends. The CDR3, as DNA: TGTGCCAGCAGTTTAACTAGATACAGGGATAGCAATCAGCCCCAGCATTTT. Translation gives CASSLTRYRDSNQPQHF.

The V and J genes are TRBV18 and TRBJ2-7; 8 bases align to TRBD2. Trimming cost V 6 bases and J 0 bases; bases outside gene matches: 7. The CDR3 loop spans 15 amino acids. The germline V gene has CDR1 KGHSH and CDR2 LQKENI. The CDR3 reads CASSPTSGSSYEQYF. The CDR3 nucleotides read TGTGCCAGCTCCCCTACTAGCGGAAGCTCCTACGAGCAGTACTTC.

This clone was recorded a few times. The chain recombines TRBV30 with TRBJ1-2, with 9 bases that match TRBD1. The CDR3 is 15 residues long. The V gene's germline CDR1 is GTSNPN and CDR2 SVGIG (reference sequence). CDR3 sequence (DNA): TGTGCTTCAAAGAGGGACAGGGCAGCCCACTATGGCTACACCTTC. Amino acid sequence: CASKRDRAAHYGYTF.

The chain couples TRBV18 to TRBJ1-1, with D possibly matching TRBD1 (5 bases). With 4 bases removed from V and 5 bases from J, the gap between germline ends came to 14 bases. CDR3 length: 14 amino acids. Germline V gives CDR1 KGHSH, CDR2 LQKENI. CDR3 nucleotide sequence: TGTGCCAGCTCACGCGGCAGGGATGTAACTGAAGCTTTCTTT. Its protein product is CASSRGRDVTEAFF.

This clone was picked up a small number of times. The gene calls are TRBV9 and TRBJ1-4; 10 bases map to TRBD1. In germline, CDR1 is SGDLS, CDR2 YYNGEE. The trim removed 5 bases at V and 6 bases at J, leaving 7 bases unmatched. This CDR3 contains 15 residues. CDR3 nucleotides: TGTGCCAGCAGTGGAGTCGGGACAGGGGATGAAAAACTGTTTTTT. Translating it yields CASSGVGTGDEKLFF.

This rearrangement joins TRBV28 to TRBJ1-2, with 7 bases that match TRBD1. The CDR3 is made up of 16 amino acids. Trimming removed 5 bases from V and 5 bases from J; junction bases left unmatched: 14. The germline V gene has CDR1 MDHEN and CDR2 SYDVKM. Here the CDR3 DNA reads TGTGCCAGCAGTATCCAACCAACGGGACAGAATTATGGCTACACCTTC. Protein sequence: CASSIQPTGQNYGYTF.

V gene TRBV29-1 combines with J gene TRBJ1-2; possibly TRBD1 for D (5 bases). The germline V gene encodes CDR1 SQVTM and CDR2 ANQGSEA. V lost 3 bases, J lost 7 bases, and 9 bases lay in between. The CDR3 runs to 11 residues. The CDR3 DNA follows: TGCAGCGTTGACGGGGGATTTGGCTACACCTTC. Its protein is CSVDGGFGYTF.

V is TRBV5-1 and J is TRBJ2-1; the D gene is possibly TRBD1 (6 bases). Germline-derived CDR1 and CDR2 are SGHRS and YFSETQ. Trimming took 6 bases from V and 7 from J, leaving 11 bases between them. This CDR3 has 12 amino acids. The CDR3, as DNA: TGCGCCAGCAAACAGGGTTGGAATGAGCAGTTCTTC. Its translation: CASKQGWNEQFF.

CDR3 DNA sequence: TGTGCCAGCAGTCCAAGTCAAGGGGGCTTCTCCTACGAGCAGTACTTC. This sequence encodes CASSPSQGGFSYEQYF. The chain links TRBV27 to TRBJ2-7, with 7 bases matching TRBD1. V shed 5 bases, J shed 0 bases, and the junction held 10 bases outside the gene matches. The CDR3 length is 16 residues. Per germline, CDR1 MNHEY and CDR2 SMNVEV (reference sequence).

V and J are TRBV5-6 and TRBJ2-1; D gene unclear. The CDR3 has 12 residues. Germline CDR1 and CDR2: SGHDT and YYEEEE. V was clipped by 2 bases and J by 6 bases, with 6 bases between them. Written as DNA, the CDR3 is TGTGCCAGCAGCTTTAGTGGCAATGAGCAGTTCTTC. This gives the protein CASSFSGNEQFF.

V is TRBV3-1 (or the pseudogene TRBV3-2) and J is TRBJ2-7; the D is unclear. V shed 4 bases and J shed 0 bases, with 4 bases lying between them. The V gene's germline CDR1 is LGHDT and CDR2 YNNKEL (reference sequence). The CDR3 extends over 12 amino acids. The CDR3 loop is CASSLLSYEQYF. DNA of the CDR3: TGTGCCAGCAGCCTACTCTCCTACGAGCAGTACTTC.

This CDR3 reads CASSPGQGYGQYGYTF. The CDR3 coding sequence is TGTGCCAGCAGCCCGGGACAGGGGTATGGGCAGTATGGCTACACCTTC. The J gene is TRBJ1-2, the V gene TRBV7-9, with 10 bases identical to TRBD1. Germline-derived CDR1 and CDR2 are SEHNR and FQNEAQ (reference sequence). The ends lost 5 bases at V and 5 bases at J; junction bases unmatched: 11. This CDR3 contains 16 residues.

V and J are TRBV30 and TRBJ2-3; 10 bases map to TRBD2. CDR3 size: 15 residues. The germline V gene encodes CDR1 GTSNPN and CDR2 SVGIG (reference sequence). J was trimmed by 3 bases and V by 2 bases; bases with no gene match: 5. In DNA form, the CDR3 reads TGTGCCTGGAGTTATAGCGGGGGGAGGACAGATACGCAGTATTTT. Protein product: CAWSYSGGRTDTQYF. The full variable domain, its missing parts supplied by reference TRBV30 and TRBJ2-3, is SQTIHQWPATLVQPVGSPLSLECTVEGTSNPNLYWYRQAAGRGLQLLFYSVGIGQISSEVPQNLSASRPQDRQFILSSKKLLLSDSGFYLCAWSYSGGRTDTQYFGPGTRLTVL.

The chain recombines TRBV2 with TRBJ2-1, with 8 positions matching TRBD1. Germline-derived CDR1 and CDR2 are SNHLY and FYNNEI. The junction had 12 bases not matched to a gene; V was cut back by 0 bases and J by 5 bases. The CDR3 runs to 18 residues. CDR3 in amino acids: CASSEAGAQGARDNEQFF. Here the CDR3 DNA reads TGTGCCAGCAGTGAAGCAGGGGCGCAGGGGGCTCGGGACAATGAGCAGTTCTTC. The full variable domain, in which reference TRBV2 and TRBJ2-1 provide the parts outside the CDR3, is EPEVTQTPSHQVTQMGQEVILRCVPISNHLYFYWYRQILGQKVEFLVSFYNNEISEKSEIFDDQFSVERPDGSNFTLKIRSTKLEDSAMYFCASSEAGAQGARDNEQFFGPGTRLTVL.